The 14 T cell receptor beta chains below come from one sample, sequenced in a study of OX40 agonist ivuxolimab in advanced cancers. Data came from immunoSEQ multiplex PCR; TCRdb stores just in-frame clones and leaves some out. The table has 50,000 to 65,000 clones, 65% to 85% seen once. This specimen was CD4+ or CD8+ T cells sorted from blood, taken in a trial of the OX40 agonist ivuxolimab. Receptors were obtained from an adult with an advanced solid tumor such as melanoma, head and neck, liver or kidney cancer.

This clone showed up just a few times. The chain joins TRBV7-2 to TRBJ1-1, with D possibly matching TRBD1 (6 bases). This CDR3 spans 15 amino acids. The germline V gene encodes CDR1 SGHTA and CDR2 FQGNSA. The germline V and J ends were trimmed by 0 bases and 4 bases, with 12 bases remaining between them. For the CDR3, the DNA is TGTGCCAGCAGCTTAGCGGCGAGGGGGATCACTGAAGCTTTCTTT. It codes for CASSLAARGITEAFF.

CDR3 DNA: TGCAGTGCTAGAGGACCCATCCAAGGGCATTTT. Translation gives CSARGPIQGHF. The chain uses TRBV20-1 and TRBJ1-5; D gene unclear. With 1 base removed from V and 15 bases from J, the gap between germline ends came to 13 bases. This CDR3 has 11 residues. Germline V lookup: CDR1 DFQATT, CDR2 SNEGSKA (reference sequence).

V gene TRBV14 combines with J gene TRBJ2-4; D is unresolved. V gave up 2 bases and J gave up 6 bases, with 11 bases separating them. This CDR3 spans 14 amino acids. Germline-derived CDR1 and CDR2 are SGHDN and FVKESK. The CDR3 bases are TGTGCCAGCAGCCAACCCGGTGGAAGAAACATTCAGTACTTC. Translating gives CASSQPGGRNIQYF.

The chain joins TRBV7-8 to TRBJ1-1; tentatively, D is TRBD1 (5 bases). The CDR3 sequence is 17 residues long. Trimming cost V 3 bases and J 1 base, with 18 bases left between them. Looked up from germline, CDR1 is SGHVS and CDR2 is FQNEAQ. DNA for the CDR3: TGTGCCAGCAGCTTCAGTTCGGGCGCAGGGAGGAACACTGAAGCTTTCTTT. Translation gives CASSFSSGAGRNTEAFF.

The chain employs TRBV5-6 and TRBJ1-1; a possible D gene is TRBD1 (6 bases). Trimming shortened V by 4 bases and J by 1 base, and 14 bases separated the two germline ends. The CDR3 totals 15 residues. Germline V CDR1 and CDR2: SGHDT, YYEEEE. Here the CDR3 DNA reads TGTGCCAGCAGCCACCGACAGGCCGCGAACACTGAAGCTTTCTTT. The encoded protein is CASSHRQAANTEAFF.

This sequence joins TRBV19 and TRBJ1-1; D perhaps matches TRBD1 (6 bases). Trimming left V 3 bases short and J 4 bases short, with 15 bases between. Germline V gene data show CDR1 as LNHDA and CDR2 as SQIVND (reference sequence). The CDR3 covers 15 residues. The CDR3 DNA is TGTGCCAGTAGTATTTTGGCAGGGGTCCCCACTGAAGCTTTCTTT. This encodes CASSILAGVPTEAFF.

V and J are TRBV18 and TRBJ2-1; 10 bases align to TRBD1. V lost 4 bases to trimming and J lost 7 bases; unmatched junction nucleotides: 10. This CDR3 has 16 amino acids. Germline values: CDR1 KGHSH, CDR2 LQKENI. The CDR3, as DNA: TGTGCCAGCTCACTTTCCGTCGGACAGGGGGGGAATGAGCAGTTCTTC. It codes for CASSLSVGQGGNEQFF.

The CDR3 DNA sequence: TGTGCCAGCAGCGTAGAAGGGACTAGTTATTTGAGGGAGCAGTACTTC. Its protein product is CASSVEGTSYLREQYF. This chain links TRBV9 with TRBJ2-7; TRBD2 matches at 8 bases. The CDR3 consists of 16 residues. The germline V gene has CDR1 SGDLS and CDR2 YYNGEE. V lost 0 bases to trimming and J lost 7 bases; unmatched junction nucleotides: 12.

The rearrangement links TRBV28 to TRBJ1-5; D not resolved. CDR3 length: 14 residues. Germline CDR1 reads MDHEN; CDR2 reads SYDVKM. V lost 7 bases and J lost 3, with 13 bases in between. As DNA, the CDR3 is TGTGCCAGCACCCCTCCGGGAAACAATCAGCCCCAGCATTTT. Its translation: CASTPPGNNQPQHF.

V gene TRBV4-3 combines with J gene TRBJ1-1; possibly TRBD1 for D (6 bases). This CDR3 comprises 16 residues. Per germline, CDR1 LGHNA and CDR2 YSLEER. Trimming stripped 0 bases from V and 3 bases from J, with 14 bases between. Here the CDR3 reads CASSQDGGGGDTEAFF. In nucleotides, the CDR3 is TGCGCCAGCAGCCAAGACGGGGGCGGAGGGGACACTGAAGCTTTCTTT.

The V call is TRBV4-1, the J call TRBJ2-7; D ambiguous. This CDR3 has 14 residues. Per germline, CDR1 MGHRA and CDR2 YSYEKL. V lost 0 bases and J lost 0, with 6 bases in between. Here the CDR3 reads CASSQDHSSYEQYF. The CDR3 nucleotides are TGCGCCAGCAGCCAAGACCACAGCTCCTACGAGCAGTACTTC.

In the case of this clone: At one boundary the junction diverges from the germline segment, which might be a read error. The chain is built from TRBV7-7 and TRBJ2-2; 11 nucleotides line up with TRBD2. The CDR3 spans 16 residues. In germline, CDR1 is SSHAT, CDR2 FNYEAQ (reference sequence). This chain's CDR3 is CASSPRLAGRPGELFF. The CDR3 DNA sequence: TGTGCTAGCAGCCCTCGACTAGCGGGGAGACCCGGGGAGCTGTTTTTT.

The gene calls are TRBV5-1 and TRBJ2-2, with TRBD1 as a possible D gene (6 bases). Germline V gene lookup returns CDR1 SGHRS and CDR2 YFSETQ. The CDR3 sequence is 15 residues long. The V gene lost 3 bases and the J gene lost 5 bases, with 14 bases spanning the gap. Here the CDR3 reads CASSSTLGATGELFF. The CDR3 bases are TGCGCCAGCAGCTCCACCTTGGGGGCTACCGGGGAGCTGTTTTTT.

The chain couples TRBV5-1 to TRBJ1-1, with D perhaps TRBD1 (6 bases). The CDR3 spans 15 residues. From germline, CDR1 is SGHRS and CDR2 YFSETQ. Trimming stripped 1 base from V and 1 base from J, with 11 bases between. CDR3 amino acids: CASSLYGRGNTEAFF. The CDR3 nucleotides read TGCGCCAGCAGCTTGTATGGCAGGGGGAACACTGAAGCTTTCTTT.